Shown below are 13 T cell receptor beta chains from a single sample sequenced in a study of Graves' ophthalmopathy and Graves' hyperthyroidism. TCR beta CDR3 amplification used RNA transcripts. HTBI-primed RT-PCR formed the first round, and a multiplex PCR formed the second. TCRdb passed the multiplex PCR reads through MiXCR, listing each CDR3 protein once. The sample yields about 1.1 million distinct CDR3 sequences, about 36% seen once. Material: peripheral blood or thyroid tissue (not recorded which). The receptors shown here come from an adult man with Graves' hyperthyroidism.

A note on this clonotype: At one end the junction does not follow the germline gene, possibly because of a read error. The V call is TRBV9, the J call TRBJ1-4; no clear D gene. CDR1 is SGDLS and CDR2 is YYNGEE in the germline V gene. The CDR3 has 11 residues. The chain's CDR3 is CASSRGREEPF. The CDR3 nucleotides read TGTGCCAGCAGCCGCGGTAGGGAGGAGCCTTTT. The variable domain in full, with the rest retrieved from reference TRBV9 and TRBJ1-4, is DSGVTQTPKHLITATGQRVTLRCSPRSGDLSVYWYQQSLDQGLQFLIQYYNGEERAKGNILERFSAQQFPDLHSELNLSSLELGDSALYFCASSRGREEPFGSGTQLSVL.

The CDR3 DNA sequence: TGCAGCTTGCGACTAGCGGTAACCTACGAGCAGTACTTC. Its translation is CSLRLAVTYEQYF. The chain is built from TRBV29-1 and TRBJ2-7, with TRBD2 identical over 9 bases. CDR1 and CDR2 (germline): SQVTM, ANQGSEA. Trimming removed 8 bases from V and 2 bases from J; junction bases left unmatched: 7. The CDR3 runs 13 residues.

The chain recombines TRBV6-5 with TRBJ1-4; D might be TRBD1 (5 bases). Germline CDR1 reads MNHEY; CDR2 reads SVGAGI. Trimming took off 0 bases at V and 0 bases at J, with 8 bases between the two ends. The CDR3 has 16 residues. CDR3 sequence (DNA): TGTGCCAGCAGTTACTCGGGGCAGGCAACTAATGAAAAACTGTTTTTT. It encodes CASSYSGQATNEKLFF.

This clonotype was seen ten or more times. This rearrangement joins TRBV9 to TRBJ2-7; tentative D call: TRBD2 (5 bases). Germline V CDR1 and CDR2: SGDLS, YYNGEE. V gave up 2 bases and J gave up 10 bases, with 16 bases separating them. CDR3 size: 13 residues. The CDR3: CASSVGPGKEQYF. The CDR3 DNA reads as TGTGCCAGCAGCGTCGGCCCGGGGAAGGAACAGTACTTC. Looking up the rest from reference TRBV9 and TRBJ2-7 gives the full variable domain: DSGVTQTPKHLITATGQRVTLRCSPRSGDLSVYWYQQSLDQGLQFLIQYYNGEERAKGNILERFSAQQFPDLHSELNLSSLELGDSALYFCASSVGPGKEQYFGPGTRLTVT.

This clonotype was seen more than once but under ten times. V usage is TRBV19 and J usage is TRBJ2-7; TRBD2 aligns across 10 bases. The CDR3 has 15 amino acids. The germline V gene has CDR1 LNHDA and CDR2 SQIVND (reference sequence). Trimming took 4 bases from V and 2 from J; bases not matched to a gene: 5. In DNA, the CDR3 is TGTGCCAGTAGTACCCCTAGCGGGGGTACCTACGAGCAGTACTTC. Translation gives CASSTPSGGTYEQYF. Supplemented by reference TRBV19 and TRBJ2-7, the full variable domain reads DGGITQSPKYLFRKEGQNVTLSCEQNLNHDAMYWYRQDPGQGLRLIYYSQIVNDFQKGDIAEGYSVSREKKESFPLTVTSAQKNPTAFYLCASSTPSGGTYEQYFGPGTRLTVT.

In this sample, this clonotype turned up many times. J is TRBJ2-5 and V is TRBV12-3 or TRBV12-4, with D possibly matching TRBD1 (6 bases). The V gene lost 6 bases and the J gene lost 1 base, with 9 bases spanning the gap. The CDR3 has 13 amino acids. The CDR3 bases are TGTGCCAGCAGCCGGGACATCCAAGAGACCCAGTACTTC. This codes for CASSRDIQETQYF.

A note on this clonotype: A much larger clone sits a single nucleotide away, making a read error possible. The J gene is TRBJ1-5, the V gene TRBV20-1, with a possible D match to TRBD1 (5 bases). The CDR3 is made up of 14 amino acids. Germline lookup yields CDR1 DFQATT and CDR2 SNEGSKA (reference sequence). V lost 5 bases to trimming and J lost 7 bases, with 18 bases between them. Here the CDR3 reads CSAQEGRHAQPQHF. CDR3 nucleotides: TGCAGTGCTCAGGAGGGGCGCCATGCGCAGCCCCAGCATTTT.

V gene TRBV7-3 combines with J gene TRBJ2-2, with TRBD1 matching 7 bases. Germline CDR1 SGHTA, CDR2 FQGTGA. The CDR3 length is 16 residues. Trimming cost V 6 bases and J 3 bases; bases outside gene matches: 10. The CDR3 DNA sequence: TGTGCCAGCAGATACAAGGGACAGATTTACACCGGGGAGCTGTTTTTT. This sequence encodes CASRYKGQIYTGELFF.

For this clonotype: This may be a read error, as it is one base from a much larger clone. V gene TRBV10-3 combines with J gene TRBJ1-2; possible D gene TRBD1, 5 bases. The CDR3 loop spans 12 amino acids. Germline V gene lookup returns CDR1 ENHRY and CDR2 SYGVKD. The V gene lost 11 bases and the J gene lost 2 bases, with 12 bases spanning the gap. The DNA for the CDR3 is TGTGCCGTAAGACGGGGGAACTATGGCTACACCTTC. This encodes CAVRRGNYGYTF.

This clonotype has ten or more counts. The rearrangement links TRBV7-9 to TRBJ2-7, with 7 nucleotides matching TRBD2. V shed 4 bases and J 2 bases; nucleotides not matched to a gene: 5. The germline V gene encodes CDR1 SEHNR and CDR2 FQNEAQ (reference sequence). CDR3 length: 14 residues. CDR3 nucleotides: TGTGCCAGCAGCTCCGATCGGGGGGCCTACGAGCAGTACTTC. It encodes CASSSDRGAYEQYF.

To note about this clonotype: This may stem from a read error, because a much larger clone lies one nucleotide away. The genes are TRBV20-1 and TRBJ2-7; D may be TRBD1 (5 bases). CDR3 length equals 13 residues. Germline CDR1 DFQATT, CDR2 SNEGSKA (reference sequence). Trimming took 5 bases from V and 2 from J, leaving 13 bases between them. The CDR3 DNA follows: TGCAGTGCTGCCCGGGCAGGGACCTACGAGCAGTACTTC. It codes for CSAARAGTYEQYF.

This clonotype was observed at least ten times. The chain joins TRBV7-9 to TRBJ1-2; D gene uncertain. V was clipped by 5 bases and J by 4 bases, with 17 bases between them. The CDR3 sequence is 15 residues long. CDR1 and CDR2 (germline): SEHNR, FQNEAQ (reference sequence). CDR3 region: CASSQWTADRYGYTF. The CDR3 DNA reads as TGTGCCAGCAGCCAGTGGACGGCCGATCGCTATGGCTACACCTTC.

This clonotype appeared many times. This chain's CDR3 is CASSQGPRQGGEKLFF. CDR3 DNA: TGCGCCAGCAGCCAAGGACCCCGACAGGGGGGTGAAAAACTGTTTTTT. The rearrangement links TRBV4-3 to TRBJ1-4, with 9 bases fitting TRBD1. Germline V gene data show CDR1 as LGHNA and CDR2 as YSLEER. J gave up 7 bases and V 1 base, and 7 bases lay outside the gene matches. This CDR3 contains 16 residues.